These T cell receptor beta chains were read from a single sample in a study of graft-versus-host responses after intestinal transplantation. Method: immunoSEQ multiplex PCR; TCRdb's copy keeps in-frame clones and lacks some. The sample has under 20,000 clones; around 79% are singletons. This specimen was PBMCs, taken 14 days after transplant. The receptors shown here come from a human patient who received an intestinal transplant, so some T cells may come from the graft donor. Both conserved end residues are part of each CDR3. Fields, in order: clone size, J gene, V gene, D gene, CDR3 protein, CDR3 DNA. A D gene is named only where the DNA matches it firmly. A clone size is listed for some rows: how often the clone was seen (once, few, many), or a class if it is expanded.

NA TRBJ2-2 TRBV5-6 NA CASSLPGGELFF TGTGCCAGCAGCTTGCCCGGCGGGGAGCTGTTTTTT
NA TRBJ1-6 TRBV9 NA CASSANPRDSYNSPLHF TGTGCCAGCAGCGCGAACCCCCGGGACTCCTATAATTCACCCCTCCACTTT
NA TRBJ1-1 TRBV11-2 TRBD1 CASSSGQGNTEAFF TGTGCCAGCAGCTCAGGACAGGGGAACACTGAAGCTTTCTTT
NA TRBJ1-3 TRBV4-1 NA CASSQAHLGGNTIYF TGCGCCAGCAGCCAAGCCCATCTGGGGGGAAACACCATATATTTT
NA TRBJ2-1 TRBV15 NA CATSREGSLGNEQFF TGTGCCACCAGCAGAGAGGGATCCTTGGGGAATGAGCAGTTCTTC
NA TRBJ2-3 TRBV11-1 NA CASSLVEMPSTDTQYF TGTGCCAGCAGCTTAGTCGAGATGCCAAGCACAGATACGCAGTATTTT
NA TRBJ2-1 TRBV10-3 NA CAISEVVASAYNEQFF TGTGCCATCAGTGAGGTTGTGGCGAGCGCTTACAATGAGCAGTTCTTC
once TRBJ2-4 TRBV7-9 TRBD1 CASSSQGLAKNIQYF TGTGCCAGCAGCTCACAGGGGCTAGCCAAAAACATTCAGTACTTC
NA TRBJ2-5 TRBV7-9 TRBD2 CASSLRRTGFLAGEETQYF TGTGCCAGCAGCTTGCGTAGGACAGGGTTCCTAGCGGGAGAGGAGACCCAGTACTTC
NA TRBJ2-1 TRBV29-1 NA CSVGDPWGQEFPEQFF TGCAGCGTTGGGGACCCTTGGGGGCAAGAATTTCCGGAGCAGTTCTTC
NA TRBJ2-5 TRBV27 TRBD2 CASSLGLEETQYF TGTGCCAGCAGTTTAGGACTAGAAGAGACCCAGTACTTC
once TRBJ2-7 TRBV7-9 NA CASSPVGTPHYEQYF TGTGCCAGCAGCCCCGTCGGGACTCCCCACTACGAGCAGTACTTC
NA TRBJ1-1 TRBV4-1 NA CASSRQNTEAFF TGCGCCAGCAGCCGACAGAACACTGAAGCTTTCTTT
NA TRBJ2-7 TRBV30 TRBD2 CAWSVRLSSGTYEQYF TGTGCCTGGAGTGTACGCTTGAGTAGCGGGACCTACGAGCAGTACTTC
NA TRBJ2-3 TRBV5-6 TRBD1 CASSLVQGTADTQYF TGTGCCAGCAGCTTGGTACAGGGGACGGCAGATACGCAGTATTTT